This passage covers 17 T cell receptor beta chains from one sample sequenced in a study of blood T cell repertoires in COVID-19. The method was immunoSEQ multiplex PCR; TCRdb's version includes in-frame clones alone and lacks a portion of them. The data show 200,000 or so clones, with around 80% seen just once and approximately 5.1% held by the top ten. What was sequenced was peripheral blood. These receptors originate from a woman aged 55-69 years who had recovered from COVID-19.

This clone was counted a few times. The rearrangement joins TRBV18 to TRBJ1-5, with D hard to call. Germline CDR1 KGHSH, CDR2 LQKENI. This CDR3 has 16 amino acids. The V end lost 3 bases, the J end lost 2 bases, and 14 bases lay between the germline ends. CDR3 DNA: TGTGCCAGCTCACCGGGCCCATCTTCGGGCAATCAGCCCCAGCATTTT. This encodes CASSPGPSSGNQPQHF.

The chain has TRBV7-9 and TRBJ1-4, with 10 positions matching TRBD1. Germline V lookup: CDR1 SEHNR, CDR2 FQNEAQ (reference sequence). This CDR3 contains 14 residues. V shed 3 bases and J 8 bases; nucleotides not matched to a gene: 3. In DNA form, the CDR3 reads TGTGCCAGCAGCTTGGACAGGGGGAGAGAAAAACTGTTTTTT. As protein: CASSLDRGREKLFF.

The chain uses TRBV18 and TRBJ1-1; D is undetermined. Germline V gives CDR1 KGHSH, CDR2 LQKENI. V lost 3 bases, J lost 1 base, and 6 bases lay in between. The CDR3 covers 13 residues. CDR3 coding DNA: TGTGCCAGCTCACCCACGCGGAACACTGAAGCTTTCTTT. Protein: CASSPTRNTEAFF.

The V and J genes are TRBV5-1 and TRBJ2-2; D may be TRBD1 (6 bases). The CDR3 has 16 amino acids. The germline gives CDR1 SGHRS, CDR2 YFSETQ. Between the trimmed V and J ends, which lost 0 bases and 4 bases, there was a span of 13 bases. CDR3: CASSLEVRGTTGELFF. The CDR3 DNA is TGCGCCAGCAGCTTGGAGGTGAGGGGGACCACCGGGGAGCTGTTTTTT.

This rearrangement joins TRBV7-2 to TRBJ1-6; D may be TRBD1 (5 bases). The CDR3 consists of 12 residues. Germline CDR1 reads SGHTA; CDR2 reads FQGNSA. The V gene lost 6 bases and the J gene lost 13 bases, with 13 bases spanning the gap. The CDR3, as DNA: TGTGCCAGCAGTCCAGGGCTGGGGCCCCTCCACTTT. The encoded protein is CASSPGLGPLHF.

In its sample, this clone was seen once. CDR3 in amino acids: CASSSDRGSYEQYF. In nucleotides, the CDR3 is TGCGCCAGCAGCTCAGACAGGGGTTCATACGAGCAGTACTTC. The chain is built from TRBV5-1 and TRBJ2-7, with 8 positions matching TRBD1. Trimming cost V 3 bases and J 4 bases; bases outside gene matches: 6. Germline values: CDR1 SGHRS, CDR2 YFSETQ. There are 14 residues in the CDR3. The full variable domain, its missing parts supplied by reference TRBV5-1 and TRBJ2-7, is KAGVTQTPRYLIKTRGQQVTLSCSPISGHRSVSWYQQTPGQGLQFLFEYFSETQRNKGNFPGRFSGRQFSNSRSEMNVSTLELGDSALYLCASSSDRGSYEQYFGPGTRLTVT.

Here the CDR3 reads CASSPQAGRAGNEQFF. Here the CDR3 DNA reads TGTGCCAGCAGCCCTCAAGCTGGACGGGCGGGGAATGAGCAGTTCTTC. The rearrangement uses TRBV9 and TRBJ2-1; possible D gene TRBD2, 6 bases. Trimming left V 4 bases short and J 7 bases short, with 21 bases between. Germline CDR1 SGDLS, CDR2 YYNGEE. The CDR3 totals 16 residues.

V usage is TRBV9 and J usage is TRBJ2-7; 9 bases are shared with TRBD2. J lost 5 bases, V lost 0 bases, and 3 bases had no gene match. The CDR3 consists of 14 residues. Germline assignment: CDR1 SGDLS and CDR2 YYNGEE. This CDR3 is CASSVGRLADEQYF. CDR3 nucleotide sequence: TGTGCCAGCAGCGTAGGCAGACTAGCGGACGAGCAGTACTTC.

The chain couples TRBV5-1 to TRBJ1-2, with D possibly being TRBD1 (6 bases). The germline V gene has CDR1 SGHRS and CDR2 YFSETQ. Trimming removed 1 base from V and 5 bases from J, with 15 bases in between. The CDR3 length is 15 residues. The CDR3 loop reads CASSLRSGQIYGYTF. The DNA for the CDR3 is TGCGCCAGCAGCTTGAGGTCCGGACAGATATATGGCTACACCTTC.

The DNA of the CDR3 is TGTGCCAGCAGCCGGGAGACACTCACAGATACGCAGTATTTT. This sequence encodes CASSRETLTDTQYF. This chain joins TRBV5-4 and TRBJ2-3; tentative D call: TRBD2 (6 bases). V was shortened by 4 bases and J by 2 bases, with 11 bases between the two germline ends. Germline V gives CDR1 SGHNT, CDR2 YYREEE (reference sequence). The CDR3 contains 14 residues. Variable domain in full (rest from reference TRBV5-4 and TRBJ2-3): ETGVTQSPTHLIKTRGQQVTLRCSSQSGHNTVSWYQQALGQGPQFIFQYYREEENGRGNFPPRFSGLQFPNYSSELNVNALELDDSALYLCASSRETLTDTQYFGPGTRLTVL.

The chain recombines TRBV5-1 with TRBJ2-7; maybe TRBD2 (5 bases). V shed 2 bases and J shed 1 base, with 10 bases lying between them. The CDR3 covers 14 residues. CDR1 and CDR2 (germline): SGHRS, YFSETQ. CDR3 nucleotides: TGCGCCAGCAGCTTTTCGGGGAATTCCTACGAGCAGTACTTC. Its translation: CASSFSGNSYEQYF.

The chain employs TRBV12-3 or TRBV12-4 and TRBJ2-5; D is unclear. Trimming pared 2 bases from V and 2 bases from J, leaving 6 bases between. This CDR3 has 13 amino acids. CDR3 amino acids: CASSLNRQETQYF. In nucleotides, the CDR3 is TGTGCCAGCAGTTTAAACAGACAAGAGACCCAGTACTTC.

The chain carries TRBV3-1 (or the pseudogene TRBV3-2) and TRBJ1-4; TRBD1 is a possible D gene (5 bases). The V and J ends lost 0 bases and 8 bases respectively, with 10 bases between them. Per the germline V gene, CDR1 is LGHDT and CDR2 is YNNKEL (reference sequence). There are 14 residues in the CDR3. CDR3 region: CASSQDRVNEKLFF. For the CDR3, the DNA is TGTGCCAGCAGCCAAGACAGGGTAAACGAAAAACTGTTTTTT.

The chain joins TRBV5-6 to TRBJ1-4; D might be TRBD1 (5 bases). Trimming cost V 0 bases and J 8 bases, with 23 bases left between them. This CDR3 comprises 18 residues. Germline CDR1 SGHDT, CDR2 YYEEEE. The CDR3 bases are TGTGCCAGCAGCTTGGCCAAGTATATAGCACAGGATTCGGAAAAACTGTTTTTT. This codes for CASSLAKYIAQDSEKLFF.

This clone was recorded a few times. This chain uses TRBV6-2 or TRBV6-3 with TRBJ2-7; D not resolved. Trimming stripped 6 bases from V and 4 bases from J, with 22 bases between. CDR1 is MNHEY, CDR2 SVGEGT, per germline. The CDR3 spans 16 residues. In DNA form, the CDR3 reads TGTGCCAGCAGCCATCCGGTCGTGACTTACTTATACGAGCAGTACTTC. Translated, it gives CASSHPVVTYLYEQYF.

V gene TRBV7-9 combines with J gene TRBJ2-7; 10 nucleotides line up with TRBD1. CDR3 length: 17 amino acids. Germline CDR1 reads SEHNR; CDR2 reads FQNEAQ (reference sequence). Losses at the gene ends were 3 bases for V and 0 bases for J; bases not matched to a gene: 8. In DNA form, the CDR3 reads TGTGCCAGCAGCTTCAGACCCGGGACAGGGGACTCCTACGAGCAGTACTTC. Translating it yields CASSFRPGTGDSYEQYF.

The V gene is TRBV5-8, the J gene TRBJ1-1; possible D gene TRBD1, 5 bases. The V and J ends lost 4 bases and 4 bases respectively, with 11 bases between them. Per the germline V gene, CDR1 is SGHTS and CDR2 is YDEGEE. The CDR3 spans 13 residues. The CDR3 here is CASSHDSFTEAFF. The CDR3 bases are TGTGCCAGCAGCCACGACAGTTTCACTGAAGCTTTCTTT.